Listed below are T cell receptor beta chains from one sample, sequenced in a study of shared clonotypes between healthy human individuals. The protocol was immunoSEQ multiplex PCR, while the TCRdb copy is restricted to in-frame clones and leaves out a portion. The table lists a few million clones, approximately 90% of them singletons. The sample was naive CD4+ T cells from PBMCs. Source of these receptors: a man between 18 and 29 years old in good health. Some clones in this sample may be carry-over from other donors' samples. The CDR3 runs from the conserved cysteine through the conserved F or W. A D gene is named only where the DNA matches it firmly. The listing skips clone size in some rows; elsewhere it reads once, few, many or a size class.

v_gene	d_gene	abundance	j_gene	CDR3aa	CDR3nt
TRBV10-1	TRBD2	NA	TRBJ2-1	CASSDLGLAGPNEQFF	TGCGCCAGCAGTGATTTGGGACTAGCGGGACCCAATGAGCAGTTCTTC
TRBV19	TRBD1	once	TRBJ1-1	CASSTSTGGLTEAFF	TGTGCCAGTAGTACCTCGACAGGGGGCTTAACTGAAGCTTTCTTT
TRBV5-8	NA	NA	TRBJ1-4	CASSLGRGGLQLGEKLFF	TGTGCCAGCAGCTTGGGCAGGGGAGGACTCCAACTCGGTGAAAAACTGTTTTTT
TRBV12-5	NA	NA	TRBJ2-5	CASGLVLGAGGQLIETQYF	TGTGCTAGTGGTTTGGTACTGGGAGCAGGAGGACAACTCATAGAGACCCAGTACTTC
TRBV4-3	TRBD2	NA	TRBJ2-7	CASSQDTGGLTYEQYF	TGCGCCAGCAGCCAAGATACGGGAGGACTGACCTACGAGCAGTACTTC
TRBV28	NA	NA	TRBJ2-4	CASSPIIGETQYF	TGTGCCAGCAGCCCTATAATAGGGGAAACTCAGTACTTC
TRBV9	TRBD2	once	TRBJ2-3	CASSVGRGTSPDTQYF	TGTGCCAGCAGCGTAGGAAGGGGGACTAGTCCGGATACGCAGTATTTT
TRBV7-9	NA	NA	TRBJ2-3	CASSSWTYGPYTDTQYF	TGTGCCAGCAGCTCCTGGACTTACGGCCCCTACACAGATACGCAGTATTTT
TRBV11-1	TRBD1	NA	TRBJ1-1	CASRGTGDTEAFF	TGTGCCAGCAGGGGGACAGGGGACACTGAAGCTTTCTTT
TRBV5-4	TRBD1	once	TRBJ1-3	CASSETGASGNTIYF	TGTGCCAGCAGCGAGACAGGGGCGTCAGGAAACACCATATATTTT
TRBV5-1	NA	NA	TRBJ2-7	CASSLQGNSEQYF	TGCGCCAGCAGCTTACAGGGAAACTCCGAGCAGTACTTC
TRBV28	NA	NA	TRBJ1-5	CASSLGRTNQPQHF	TGTGCCAGCAGTTTAGGGAGGACCAATCAGCCCCAGCATTTT
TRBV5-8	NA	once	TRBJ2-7	CASSPEVSYEQYF	TGTGCCAGCAGCCCTGAGGTGTCCTACGAGCAGTACTTC
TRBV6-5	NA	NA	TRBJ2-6	CATRGPGANVLTF	TGTGCCACCAGGGGACCTGGGGCCAACGTCCTGACTTTC